This T cell receptor beta chain came from a study of control samples from healthy donors and cancer patients. Profiled with immunoSEQ multiplex PCR; TCRdb holds only in-frame clones, not every one. The sample lists about 6,000 clones; over 60% were seen once. The junction had 5 bases not matched to a gene; V was cut back by 0 bases and J by 3 bases. Germline V CDR1 and CDR2: SGHRS, YFSETQ. The CDR3 spans 16 residues. The specimen was formalin-fixed, paraffin-embedded tissue. This TCR derives from a male donor with melanoma. V usage is TRBV5-1 and J usage is TRBJ2-5; 10 nucleotides agree with TRBD2. As DNA, the CDR3 is TGCGCCAGCAGCTTGGTAGGGCTAGCGGGGGAAGAGACCCAGTACTTC. Its protein is CASSLVGLAGEETQYF.